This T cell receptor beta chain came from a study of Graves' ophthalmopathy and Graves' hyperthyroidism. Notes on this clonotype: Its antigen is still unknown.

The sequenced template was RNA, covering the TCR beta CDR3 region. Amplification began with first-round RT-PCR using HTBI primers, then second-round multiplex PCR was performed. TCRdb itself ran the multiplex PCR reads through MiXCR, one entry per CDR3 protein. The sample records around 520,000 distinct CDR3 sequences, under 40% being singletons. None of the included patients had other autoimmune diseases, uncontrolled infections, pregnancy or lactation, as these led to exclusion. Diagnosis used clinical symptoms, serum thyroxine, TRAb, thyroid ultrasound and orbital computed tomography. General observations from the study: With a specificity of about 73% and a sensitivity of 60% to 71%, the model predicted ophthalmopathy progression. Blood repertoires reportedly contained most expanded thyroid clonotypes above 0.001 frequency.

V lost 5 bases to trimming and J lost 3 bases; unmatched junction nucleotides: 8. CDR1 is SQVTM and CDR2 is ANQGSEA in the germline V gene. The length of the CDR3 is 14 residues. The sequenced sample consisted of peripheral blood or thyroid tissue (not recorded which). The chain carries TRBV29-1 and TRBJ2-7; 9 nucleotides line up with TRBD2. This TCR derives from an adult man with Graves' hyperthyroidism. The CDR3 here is CSVSRGLASYEQYF. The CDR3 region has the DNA TGCAGCGTTTCACGGGGACTAGCCAGCTACGAGCAGTACTTC.